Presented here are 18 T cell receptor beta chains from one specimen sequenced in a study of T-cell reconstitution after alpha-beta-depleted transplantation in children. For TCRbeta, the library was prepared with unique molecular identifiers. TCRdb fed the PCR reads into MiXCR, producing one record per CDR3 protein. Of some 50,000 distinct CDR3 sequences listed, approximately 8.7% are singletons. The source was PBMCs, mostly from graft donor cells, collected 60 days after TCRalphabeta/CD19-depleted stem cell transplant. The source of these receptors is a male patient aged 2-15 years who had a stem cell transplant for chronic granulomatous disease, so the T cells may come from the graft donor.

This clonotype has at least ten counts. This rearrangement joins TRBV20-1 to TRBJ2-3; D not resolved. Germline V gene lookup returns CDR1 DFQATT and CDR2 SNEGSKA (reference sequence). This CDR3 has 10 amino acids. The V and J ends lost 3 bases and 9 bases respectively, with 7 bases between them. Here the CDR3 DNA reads TGCAGTGCTAGCGCGGAAACGCAGTATTTT. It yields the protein CSASAETQYF.

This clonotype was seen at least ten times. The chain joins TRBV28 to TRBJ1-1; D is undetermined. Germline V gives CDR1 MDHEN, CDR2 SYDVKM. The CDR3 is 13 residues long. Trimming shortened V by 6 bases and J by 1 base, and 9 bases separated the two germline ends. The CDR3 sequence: CASSRRANTEAFF. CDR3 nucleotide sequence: TGTGCCAGCAGCCGACGTGCGAACACTGAAGCTTTCTTT.

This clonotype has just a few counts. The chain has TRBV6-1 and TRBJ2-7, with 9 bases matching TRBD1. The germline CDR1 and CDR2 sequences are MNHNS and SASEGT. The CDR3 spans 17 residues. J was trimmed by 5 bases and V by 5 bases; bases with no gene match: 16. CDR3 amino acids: CASSPLDVYRGRDEQYF. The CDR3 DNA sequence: TGTGCCAGCAGTCCCCTGGATGTGTACAGGGGGCGGGACGAGCAGTACTTC.

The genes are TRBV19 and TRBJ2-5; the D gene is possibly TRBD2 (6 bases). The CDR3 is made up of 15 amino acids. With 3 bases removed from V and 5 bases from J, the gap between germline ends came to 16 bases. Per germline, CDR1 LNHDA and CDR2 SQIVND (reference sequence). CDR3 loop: CASSIPGLLSETQYF. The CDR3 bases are TGTGCCAGTAGTATCCCGGGACTTCTCTCGGAGACCCAGTACTTC. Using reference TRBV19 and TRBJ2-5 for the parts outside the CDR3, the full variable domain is DGGITQSPKYLFRKEGQNVTLSCEQNLNHDAMYWYRQDPGQGLRLIYYSQIVNDFQKGDIAEGYSVSREKKESFPLTVTSAQKNPTAFYLCASSIPGLLSETQYFGPGTRLLVL.

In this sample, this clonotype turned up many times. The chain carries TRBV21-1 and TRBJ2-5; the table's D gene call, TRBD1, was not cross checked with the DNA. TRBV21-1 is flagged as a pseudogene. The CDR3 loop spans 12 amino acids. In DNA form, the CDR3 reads TGTGCCAGCAGCAACCGGGAAGAGACCCAGTACTTC. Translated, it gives CASSNREETQYF.

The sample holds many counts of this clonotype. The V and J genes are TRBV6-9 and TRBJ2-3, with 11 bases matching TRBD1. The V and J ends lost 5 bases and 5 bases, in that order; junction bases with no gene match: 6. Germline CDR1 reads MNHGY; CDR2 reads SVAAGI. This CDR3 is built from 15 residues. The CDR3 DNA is TGTGCCAGCAGTGGACAGGGGGCGGTCAAAGATACGCAGTATTTT. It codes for CASSGQGAVKDTQYF.

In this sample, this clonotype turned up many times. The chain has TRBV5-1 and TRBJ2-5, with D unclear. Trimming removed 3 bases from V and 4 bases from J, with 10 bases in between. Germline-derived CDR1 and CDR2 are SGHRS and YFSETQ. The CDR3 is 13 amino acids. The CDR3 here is CASSSYGGETQYF. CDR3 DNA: TGCGCCAGCAGCTCGTATGGTGGAGAGACCCAGTACTTC.

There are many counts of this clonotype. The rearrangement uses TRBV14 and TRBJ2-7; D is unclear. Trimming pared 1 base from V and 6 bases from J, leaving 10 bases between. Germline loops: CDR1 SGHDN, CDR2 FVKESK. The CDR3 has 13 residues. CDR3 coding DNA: TGTGCCAGCAGCCAAGTTTTAACAGCCGAGCAGTACTTC. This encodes CASSQVLTAEQYF.

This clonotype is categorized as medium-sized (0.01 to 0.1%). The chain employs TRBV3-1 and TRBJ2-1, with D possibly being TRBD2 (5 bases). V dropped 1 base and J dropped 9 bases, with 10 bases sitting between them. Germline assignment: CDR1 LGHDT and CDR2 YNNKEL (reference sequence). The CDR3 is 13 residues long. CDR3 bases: TGTGCCAGCAGCCAAGCCCTGGCGGGTGAGCAGTTCTTC. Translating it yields CASSQALAGEQFF.

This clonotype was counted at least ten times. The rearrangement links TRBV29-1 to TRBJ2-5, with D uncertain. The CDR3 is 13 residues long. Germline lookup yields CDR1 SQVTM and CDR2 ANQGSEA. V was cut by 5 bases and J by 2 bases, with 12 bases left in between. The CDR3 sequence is CSVLTDLQETQYF. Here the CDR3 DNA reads TGCAGCGTTCTAACAGACCTACAAGAGACCCAGTACTTC. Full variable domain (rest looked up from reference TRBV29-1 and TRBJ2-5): SAVISQKPSRDICQRGTSLTIQCQVDSQVTMMFWYRQQPGQSLTLIATANQGSEATYESGFVIDKFPISRPNLTFSTLTVSNMSPEDSSIYLCSVLTDLQETQYFGPGTRLLVL.

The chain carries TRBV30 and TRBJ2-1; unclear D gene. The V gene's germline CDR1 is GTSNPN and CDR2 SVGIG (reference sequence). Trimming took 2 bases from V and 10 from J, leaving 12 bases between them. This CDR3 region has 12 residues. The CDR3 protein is CAWSNVSWEQFF. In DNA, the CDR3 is TGTGCCTGGAGTAACGTCTCGTGGGAGCAGTTCTTC.

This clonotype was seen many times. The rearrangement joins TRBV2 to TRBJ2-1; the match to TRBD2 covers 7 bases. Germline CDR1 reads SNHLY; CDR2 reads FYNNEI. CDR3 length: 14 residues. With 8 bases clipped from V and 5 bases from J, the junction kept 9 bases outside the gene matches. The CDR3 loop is CASGRAGLNNEQFF. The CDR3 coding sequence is TGTGCCAGCGGTCGAGCGGGACTTAACAATGAGCAGTTCTTC.

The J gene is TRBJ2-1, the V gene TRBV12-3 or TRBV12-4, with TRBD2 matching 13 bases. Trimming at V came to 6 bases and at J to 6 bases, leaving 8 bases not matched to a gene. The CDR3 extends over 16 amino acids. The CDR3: CASRKRTSGRGNEQFF. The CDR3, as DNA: TGTGCCAGCAGGAAGAGAACTAGCGGGAGGGGCAATGAGCAGTTCTTC.

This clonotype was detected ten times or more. CDR3 region: CASSSGNTGELFF. The CDR3 region has the DNA TGTGCCAGCAGTAGCGGGAACACCGGGGAGCTGTTTTTT. The genes are TRBV6-4 and TRBJ2-2, with D perhaps TRBD2 (5 bases). Germline lookup yields CDR1 MRHNA and CDR2 SNTAGT. CDR3 length: 13 residues. Trimming left V 5 bases short and J 1 base short, with 5 bases between.

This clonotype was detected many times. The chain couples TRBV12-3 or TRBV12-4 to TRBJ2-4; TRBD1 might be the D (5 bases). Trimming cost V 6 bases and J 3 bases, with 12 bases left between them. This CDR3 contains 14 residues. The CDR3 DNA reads TGTGCCAGCAGCCCAGGACAAAGCAAAAACATTCAGTACTTC. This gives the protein CASSPGQSKNIQYF.

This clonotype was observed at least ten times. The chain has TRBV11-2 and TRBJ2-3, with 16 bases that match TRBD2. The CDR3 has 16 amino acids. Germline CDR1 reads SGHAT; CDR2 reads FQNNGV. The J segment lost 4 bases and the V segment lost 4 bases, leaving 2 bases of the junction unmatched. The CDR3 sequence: CASSSGLAGGADTQYF. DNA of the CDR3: TGTGCCAGCAGCTCGGGACTAGCGGGAGGGGCAGATACGCAGTATTTT.

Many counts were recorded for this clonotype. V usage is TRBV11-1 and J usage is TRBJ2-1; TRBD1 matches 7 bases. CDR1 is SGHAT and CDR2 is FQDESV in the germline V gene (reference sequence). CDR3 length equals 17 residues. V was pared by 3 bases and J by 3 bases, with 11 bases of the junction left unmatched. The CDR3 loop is CASSFLPGGGNYNEQFF. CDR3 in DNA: TGTGCCAGCAGCTTCCTGCCAGGGGGTGGAAACTACAATGAGCAGTTCTTC.

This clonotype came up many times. The CDR3 bases are TGTGCCAGCAGTTGGGGCGGGGTCCCCTACGAGCAGTACTTC. Protein product: CASSWGGVPYEQYF. The rearrangement joins TRBV27 to TRBJ2-7; maybe TRBD2 (6 bases). Trimming stripped 4 bases from V and 2 bases from J, with 12 bases between. CDR1 MNHEY and CDR2 SMNVEV come from the germline V gene (reference sequence). This CDR3 region has 14 residues.